This is a list of T cell receptor beta chains from one sample in a study of blood T cells in healthy people across ages. TCRdb re-analysed the 5' RACE reads in MiXCR, keeping a single row per CDR3 protein. Here the sample spans about 730,000 distinct CDR3 sequences, about 42% being singletons. Sequencing input: blood. The receptor set was obtained from an older woman in good health. CDR3s include the opening cysteine and the closing phenylalanine or tryptophan. Fields, in order: D gene, V gene, J gene, clone size, CDR3 DNA, CDR3 protein. The D gene is left open where the match is weak. Rows may omit the clone size; those that give it use once, few, many or a size class.

d_call: TRBD2; v_call: TRBV29-1; j_call: TRBJ2-7; clone_size: -; cdr3_nt: TGCAGCGTCGTACTAGCGGGAGAAGTCGATGAGCAGTACTTC; cdr3_aa: CSVVLAGEVDEQYF
d_call: TRBD2; v_call: TRBV28; j_call: TRBJ2-3; clone_size: few; cdr3_nt: TGTGCCAGCAGTTCCGGGACTAGCGGGAGAGGAGATACGCAGTATTTT; cdr3_aa: CASSSGTSGRGDTQYF
d_call: TRBD2; v_call: TRBV28; j_call: TRBJ2-7; clone_size: few; cdr3_nt: TGTGCCAGCAGGCGGACTAGCGGGAGGGGAGAGCAGTACTTC; cdr3_aa: CASRRTSGRGEQYF
d_call: TRBD1; v_call: TRBV7-2; j_call: TRBJ1-6; clone_size: few; cdr3_nt: TGTGCCAGCAGCTTAGTGACAGGGGGCAATTCACCCCTCCACTTT; cdr3_aa: CASSLVTGGNSPLHF
d_call: TRBD2; v_call: TRBV20-1; j_call: TRBJ2-5; clone_size: few; cdr3_nt: TGCAGTGCTAGAGAAGGGGTTAGCGGGAGTGACTGGGAGCAGTACTTC; cdr3_aa: CSAREGVSGSDWEQYF
d_call: -; v_call: TRBV5-1; j_call: TRBJ2-3; clone_size: few; cdr3_nt: TGCGCCAGCAGCCTGGAGGCACTTACTACCGGAGATACGCAGTATTTT; cdr3_aa: CASSLEALTTGDTQYF
d_call: -; v_call: TRBV15; j_call: TRBJ2-7; clone_size: few; cdr3_nt: TGTGCCACCAGCAGCAAGACAGTTAAGTTCTACGAGCAGTACTTC; cdr3_aa: CATSSKTVKFYEQYF
d_call: -; v_call: TRBV29-1; j_call: TRBJ1-1; clone_size: -; cdr3_nt: TGCAGCGCACCTCCAAGGGGGGGTTATGGCGACTCTGAAGCTTTCTTT; cdr3_aa: CSAPPRGGYGDSEAFF
d_call: -; v_call: TRBV27; j_call: TRBJ2-1; clone_size: few; cdr3_nt: TGTGCCAGTCCCAGAAGAGAGCAGTTCTTC; cdr3_aa: CASPRREQFF
d_call: -; v_call: TRBV7-8; j_call: TRBJ2-7; clone_size: -; cdr3_nt: TGTGCCAGCAGCCCAGAGACAGTGACCTACGAGCAGTACTTC; cdr3_aa: CASSPETVTYEQYF
d_call: TRBD1; v_call: TRBV27; j_call: TRBJ1-1; clone_size: -; cdr3_nt: TGTGCCAGCAGTCCTAGTCGACAGGGTTCGACTGAAGCTTTCTTT; cdr3_aa: CASSPSRQGSTEAFF
d_call: -; v_call: TRBV14; j_call: TRBJ2-2; clone_size: -; cdr3_nt: TGTGCCAGCAGTCCCGGGGACACGAACACCGGGGAGCTGTTTTTT; cdr3_aa: CASSPGDTNTGELFF
d_call: -; v_call: TRBV20-1; j_call: TRBJ2-5; clone_size: few; cdr3_nt: TGCAGTGGGATACGGGGGAAAGAGACCCAGTACTTC; cdr3_aa: CSGIRGKETQYF
d_call: -; v_call: TRBV18; j_call: TRBJ1-5; clone_size: -; cdr3_nt: TGTGCCAGCCCCCTCGGGGTTCCGTATAGCAATCAGCCCCAGCATTTT; cdr3_aa: CASPLGVPYSNQPQHF
d_call: TRBD1; v_call: TRBV7-3; j_call: TRBJ2-5; clone_size: -; cdr3_nt: TGTGCCAGCAGCTGGTATGGGACAGAGGAGACCCAGTACTTC; cdr3_aa: CASSWYGTEETQYF
d_call: -; v_call: TRBV29-1; j_call: TRBJ1-5; clone_size: -; cdr3_nt: TGCAGCGTGCAGGGTGTTCGCAATCAGCCCCAGCATTTT; cdr3_aa: CSVQGVRNQPQHF
d_call: -; v_call: TRBV29-1; j_call: TRBJ2-6; clone_size: many; cdr3_nt: TGCAGCGTTGTCGATTACTCTGGGGCCAACGTCCTGACTTTC; cdr3_aa: CSVVDYSGANVLTF
d_call: -; v_call: TRBV15; j_call: TRBJ2-7; clone_size: -; cdr3_nt: TGTGCCACCAGCAGAGATAATGGGTACGAGCAGTACTTC; cdr3_aa: CATSRDNGYEQYF
d_call: -; v_call: TRBV2; j_call: TRBJ2-7; clone_size: -; cdr3_nt: TGTGCCAGCACCCCAAATACCGGGACCGGGGAGCAGTACTTC; cdr3_aa: CASTPNTGTGEQYF
d_call: TRBD1; v_call: TRBV6-2/TRBV6-3; j_call: TRBJ2-4; clone_size: -; cdr3_nt: TGTGCCAGCAGTAGAACCGGGACAGCCCTAGCCAAAAACATTCAGTACTTC; cdr3_aa: CASSRTGTALAKNIQYF
d_call: -; v_call: TRBV7-2; j_call: TRBJ2-7; clone_size: -; cdr3_nt: TGTGCCAGCAGCTTAGTAGGAGGAGGAACCTACGAGCAGTACTTC; cdr3_aa: CASSLVGGGTYEQYF
d_call: TRBD2; v_call: TRBV7-2; j_call: TRBJ2-5; clone_size: once; cdr3_nt: TGTGCCAGCAGCTTATTACCGGGACTAGCGAACCAAGAGACCCAGTACTTC; cdr3_aa: CASSLLPGLANQETQYF
d_call: -; v_call: TRBV6-5; j_call: TRBJ1-4; clone_size: -; cdr3_nt: TGTGCCAGCAGTTACTTCTCGCAGGGGTATAATGAAAAACTGTTTTTT; cdr3_aa: CASSYFSQGYNEKLFF
d_call: -; v_call: TRBV7-9; j_call: TRBJ2-1; clone_size: -; cdr3_nt: TGTGCCAGCAGCCAAAAAGCGCTCCGGGACCCCTACAATGAGCAGTTCTTC; cdr3_aa: CASSQKALRDPYNEQFF
d_call: -; v_call: TRBV18; j_call: TRBJ1-1; clone_size: few; cdr3_nt: TGTGCCAGCTCACCATACTCCCCAGGGGAAGGAAACACTGAAGCTTTCTTT; cdr3_aa: CASSPYSPGEGNTEAFF
d_call: TRBD2; v_call: TRBV4-1; j_call: TRBJ2-7; clone_size: -; cdr3_nt: TGCGCCAGCAGCCAAGTATGGGGCGGGAGCTCCTACGAGCAGTACTTC; cdr3_aa: CASSQVWGGSSYEQYF
d_call: TRBD2; v_call: TRBV20-1; j_call: TRBJ2-1; clone_size: few; cdr3_nt: TGCAGTGCTTTAAGCGGGAGGGCGGCCGTTCGTAATGAGCAGTTCTTC; cdr3_aa: CSALSGRAAVRNEQFF
d_call: -; v_call: TRBV5-1; j_call: TRBJ1-4; clone_size: few; cdr3_nt: TGCGCCAGCTCAAGGATAATGGGCTCCAATGAAAAACTGTTTTTT; cdr3_aa: CASSRIMGSNEKLFF
d_call: -; v_call: TRBV18; j_call: TRBJ1-6; clone_size: -; cdr3_nt: TGTGCCAGCTCACCGTCGGCCTTTGGGGATAATTCACCCCTCCACTTT; cdr3_aa: CASSPSAFGDNSPLHF
d_call: TRBD1; v_call: TRBV7-2; j_call: TRBJ2-1; clone_size: few; cdr3_nt: TGTGCCAGCAGCTCACAGGGGAGCTCCTACAATGAGCAGTTCTTC; cdr3_aa: CASSSQGSSYNEQFF
d_call: TRBD2; v_call: TRBV12-3/TRBV12-4; j_call: TRBJ2-3; clone_size: -; cdr3_nt: TGTGCCAGCAGTAGCGGGGGGATAGCAGATACGCAGTATTTT; cdr3_aa: CASSSGGIADTQYF
d_call: -; v_call: TRBV4-2; j_call: TRBJ1-5; clone_size: few; cdr3_nt: TGTGCCAGCAGCCAAGTGGGAAAGCCCCAGCATTTT; cdr3_aa: CASSQVGKPQHF
d_call: TRBD1; v_call: TRBV20-1; j_call: TRBJ2-7; clone_size: few; cdr3_nt: TGCAGTGCTAGAGCCGCCGGAGGCAGGGGGCCCGCCTACGAGCAGTACTTC; cdr3_aa: CSARAAGGRGPAYEQYF
d_call: -; v_call: TRBV3-1; j_call: TRBJ2-5; clone_size: few; cdr3_nt: TGTGCCAGCAGCCAAGATTTCCCCCGGGGTCTCCAAGAGACCCAGTACTTC; cdr3_aa: CASSQDFPRGLQETQYF
d_call: TRBD2; v_call: TRBV5-1; j_call: TRBJ2-7; clone_size: -; cdr3_nt: TGCGCCAGCAGCGTTTCCGGGACTAGCGGGGGGTCCGAGCAGTACTTC; cdr3_aa: CASSVSGTSGGSEQYF
d_call: TRBD2; v_call: TRBV7-9; j_call: TRBJ2-5; clone_size: -; cdr3_nt: TGTGCCAGCAGCTCACCGCGGACTAGCGGATCCGGGGTTGGGTGGGAGACCCAGTACTTC; cdr3_aa: CASSSPRTSGSGVGWETQYF
d_call: -; v_call: TRBV10-3; j_call: TRBJ2-1; clone_size: few; cdr3_nt: TGTGCCACCCACGGAGACGGCGGGGAGGAGCAGTTCTTC; cdr3_aa: CATHGDGGEEQFF
d_call: -; v_call: TRBV24-1; j_call: TRBJ2-2; clone_size: -; cdr3_nt: TGTGCCACCAGTGATCGCAGGGGTATTGCCACCGGGGAGCTGTTTTTT; cdr3_aa: CATSDRRGIATGELFF
d_call: TRBD1; v_call: TRBV12-3/TRBV12-4; j_call: TRBJ1-2; clone_size: -; cdr3_nt: TGTGCCAGCAGTCCCCACCCTTTGACAGGGGGCGACTATGGCTACACCTTC; cdr3_aa: CASSPHPLTGGDYGYTF
d_call: -; v_call: TRBV27; j_call: TRBJ2-2; clone_size: -; cdr3_nt: TGTGCCAGCAGTTTTTTTGGGGGAGCGGCCACCGGGGAGCTGTTTTTT; cdr3_aa: CASSFFGGAATGELFF
d_call: TRBD1; v_call: TRBV20-1; j_call: TRBJ2-5; clone_size: -; cdr3_nt: TGCAGTGCTGGACAGGGACACCGGGAGACCCAGTACTTC; cdr3_aa: CSAGQGHRETQYF
d_call: TRBD1; v_call: TRBV12-5; j_call: TRBJ2-3; clone_size: -; cdr3_nt: TGTGTTAGTGGTTTGGACAGGTCCACGGCAGATACGCAGTATTTT; cdr3_aa: CVSGLDRSTADTQYF
d_call: -; v_call: TRBV7-3; j_call: TRBJ2-3; clone_size: -; cdr3_nt: TGTGCCAGCAGCTTAAAAGGGGGGGAGGTTGGCACAGATACGCAGTATTTT; cdr3_aa: CASSLKGGEVGTDTQYF
d_call: TRBD1; v_call: TRBV28; j_call: TRBJ2-1; clone_size: -; cdr3_nt: TGTGCCAGCAGTCCTTCCGACAGGGCTGGCAATGAGCAGTTCTTC; cdr3_aa: CASSPSDRAGNEQFF
d_call: -; v_call: TRBV12-3/TRBV12-4; j_call: TRBJ1-2; clone_size: -; cdr3_nt: TGTGCCAGCAGTTGGAGTCGGGGGGCCGGTGGCTACACCTTC; cdr3_aa: CASSWSRGAGGYTF
d_call: TRBD2; v_call: TRBV7-2; j_call: TRBJ2-4; clone_size: few; cdr3_nt: TGTGCCAGCAGCCGATCAGCGGGGGAGGACATTCAGTACTTC; cdr3_aa: CASSRSAGEDIQYF
d_call: TRBD2; v_call: TRBV27; j_call: TRBJ2-1; clone_size: -; cdr3_nt: TGTGCCAGCAGTGGACAACTGCCGGAGCTAGCGGGAGCTTCAGACAATGAGCAGTTCTTC; cdr3_aa: CASSGQLPELAGASDNEQFF
d_call: TRBD2; v_call: TRBV6-2/TRBV6-3; j_call: TRBJ2-5; clone_size: -; cdr3_nt: TGTGCCAGCAATTCGGCGGGAGGCCCCCAAGAGACCCAGTACTTC; cdr3_aa: CASNSAGGPQETQYF
d_call: TRBD2; v_call: TRBV7-2; j_call: TRBJ2-5; clone_size: many; cdr3_nt: TGTGCCAGCAGCCCCGTAGTAGCGGGAGAGACCCAGTACTTC; cdr3_aa: CASSPVVAGETQYF
d_call: TRBD1; v_call: TRBV28; j_call: TRBJ1-2; clone_size: -; cdr3_nt: TGTGCCGTGTACAGGGGGATTAACTATGGCTACACCTTC; cdr3_aa: CAVYRGINYGYTF
d_call: TRBD1; v_call: TRBV27; j_call: TRBJ1-2; clone_size: few; cdr3_nt: TGTGCCAGCAGTTTATTTACAGGGGCCGGGGGCTATGGCTACACCTTC; cdr3_aa: CASSLFTGAGGYGYTF
d_call: -; v_call: TRBV6-1; j_call: TRBJ1-5; clone_size: -; cdr3_nt: TGTTCCAGCAGTGAAGCTTACGACCCGAGGGTTGGACAGCCCCAGCATTTT; cdr3_aa: CSSSEAYDPRVGQPQHF
d_call: -; v_call: TRBV13; j_call: TRBJ1-2; clone_size: -; cdr3_nt: TGTGCCAGCACCCTGGCTGGGGAAATCGGCTATGGCTACACCTTC; cdr3_aa: CASTLAGEIGYGYTF
d_call: -; v_call: TRBV6-2/TRBV6-3; j_call: TRBJ2-1; clone_size: -; cdr3_nt: TGTGCCAGCAGCCCGCGGCTTTGGAATGAGCAGTTCTTC; cdr3_aa: CASSPRLWNEQFF
d_call: TRBD1; v_call: TRBV18; j_call: TRBJ2-3; clone_size: -; cdr3_nt: TGTGCCAGCTCACCAGCCGTTGGACAGGGCAATGTGGCGGGGTTCGCAGATACGCAGTATTTT; cdr3_aa: CASSPAVGQGNVAGFADTQYF
d_call: -; v_call: TRBV6-2/TRBV6-3; j_call: TRBJ2-5; clone_size: -; cdr3_nt: TGTGCCAGCAGTTACGTGGCAGAAGAGACCCAGTACTTC; cdr3_aa: CASSYVAEETQYF
d_call: TRBD1; v_call: TRBV20-1; j_call: TRBJ2-7; clone_size: few; cdr3_nt: TGCAGTGCTAACGACAGGGCAGCGGACGAGCAGTACTTC; cdr3_aa: CSANDRAADEQYF
d_call: -; v_call: TRBV3-1; j_call: TRBJ1-1; clone_size: -; cdr3_nt: TGTGCCAGCAGCCCACCCCCCCGTGGGAGGGCTGAAGCTTTCTTT; cdr3_aa: CASSPPPRGRAEAFF
d_call: -; v_call: TRBV7-3; j_call: TRBJ2-5; clone_size: -; cdr3_nt: TGTGCCAGCAGCTTAACGTTGGGGAGCCGGACCCAGTACTTC; cdr3_aa: CASSLTLGSRTQYF